This T cell receptor beta chain came from a study of blood T cell repertoires in COVID-19. CDR3 length: 15 residues. Germline values: CDR1 LGHDT, CDR2 YNNKEL (reference sequence). V dropped 0 bases and J dropped 2 bases, with 8 bases sitting between them. In the authors' methods: Researchers report that nucleated cell counts were estimated from reference gene primer amplification. TCRdb keeps only in-frame clones here, not all; method: immunoSEQ multiplex PCR. V and J calls and clone size follow that table, whereas D and trimming were derived from the DNA. The top ten clones hold about 10% of a sample with 250,000 to 300,000 clones, about 87% of them seen once.

The sequence came from a woman aged 70-85 years with COVID-19, enrolled during active disease. Source material: peripheral blood. The genes are TRBV3-1 (or the pseudogene TRBV3-2) and TRBJ2-1, with no clear D. CDR3 nucleotides: TGTGCCAGCAGCCAAGATTCTGCGGCCTACAATGAGCAGTTCTTC. This encodes CASSQDSAAYNEQFF.